This T cell receptor (beta chain) comes out of a study (TCRdb year 2016). The library was prepared using RT-PCR. For sequencing, an Illumina MiSeq was employed. The raw public reads went through TCRdb reprocessing: fastp at Q25, MiXCR clone calling, in-frame beta chains kept. Entries that share a CDR3 protein sequence are merged under the most common genes and DNA. The sample data list about 680,000 distinct CDR3 sequences, and approximately 14% of these were observed just once. The ten largest clonotypes hold about 3.6% of the sample. The CDR3 has 13 amino acids, counting the end cysteine and phenylalanine. CDR3 DNA is the only sequence kept; it has 39 bases, read in frame from the first base. V is cut by 6 bases and J by 6 bases, and the space between the germline ends is 12 bases. The germline V gene (reference sequence) supplies CDR1 DFQATT and CDR2 SNEGSKA. With respect to this clonotype: Its target antigen remains unknown. Base qualities are missing; no much larger clone stands one base away.

The rearrangement joined TRBV20-1 to TRBJ1-6; the D gene is unclear. The TCR originated in a female donor in good health, serving as a healthy control. Sequencing was done on a sample of memory CD4+ T cells from blood. In nucleotide form, the sequence is TGCAGTGCCCTTCTGGATGCTAATTCACCCCTCCACTTT. Its protein is CSALLDANSPLHF.